The sequence of this TCR beta chain was determined in a study of blood T cells in healthy people across ages. The CDR3 consists of 13 residues. CDR1 and CDR2 from the germline V gene are MDHEN and SYDVKM. V gave up 3 bases and J gave up 6 bases, with 8 bases separating them. A minimum of 7 million PBMCs was isolated per sample. A second PCR of 7 to 11 cycles used a sample-barcoded 5' primer and a J-beta primer mix. Every individual sample yielded 2.5 million or more paired-end reads (each containing CDR3). One entry per CDR3 protein, called by TCRdb with MiXCR from the 5' RACE reads. The sample consists of about 670,000 distinct CDR3 sequences, around two fifths of them appearing once. In the case of this clonotype: The antigen is not known.

Whole-study results and caveats: Estimated diversity, derived from one million T cells, was regarded as an underestimate.

The source is an elderly man in good health. Sequences were obtained from blood. The genes are TRBV28 and TRBJ2-2; unclear D gene. Here the CDR3 DNA reads TGTGCCAGCAGTTTTATTAAAGCCGGGGAGCTGTTTTTT. This codes for CASSFIKAGELFF.